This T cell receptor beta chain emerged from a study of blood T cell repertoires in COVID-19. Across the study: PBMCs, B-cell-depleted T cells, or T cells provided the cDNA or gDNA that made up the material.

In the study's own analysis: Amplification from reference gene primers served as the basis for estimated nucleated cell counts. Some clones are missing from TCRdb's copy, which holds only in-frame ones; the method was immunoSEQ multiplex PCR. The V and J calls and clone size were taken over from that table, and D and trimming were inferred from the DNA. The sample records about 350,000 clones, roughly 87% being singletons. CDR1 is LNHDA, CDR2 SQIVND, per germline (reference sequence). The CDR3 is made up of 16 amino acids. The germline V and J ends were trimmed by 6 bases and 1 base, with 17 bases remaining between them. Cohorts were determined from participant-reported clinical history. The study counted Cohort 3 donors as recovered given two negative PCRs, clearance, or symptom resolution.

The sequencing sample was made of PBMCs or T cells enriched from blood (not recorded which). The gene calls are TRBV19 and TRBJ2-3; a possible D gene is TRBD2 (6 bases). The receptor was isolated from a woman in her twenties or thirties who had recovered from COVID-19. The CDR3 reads CASRPGTPPRTDTQYF. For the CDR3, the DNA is TGTGCCAGTAGACCCGGGACTCCCCCCCGCACAGATACGCAGTATTTT.